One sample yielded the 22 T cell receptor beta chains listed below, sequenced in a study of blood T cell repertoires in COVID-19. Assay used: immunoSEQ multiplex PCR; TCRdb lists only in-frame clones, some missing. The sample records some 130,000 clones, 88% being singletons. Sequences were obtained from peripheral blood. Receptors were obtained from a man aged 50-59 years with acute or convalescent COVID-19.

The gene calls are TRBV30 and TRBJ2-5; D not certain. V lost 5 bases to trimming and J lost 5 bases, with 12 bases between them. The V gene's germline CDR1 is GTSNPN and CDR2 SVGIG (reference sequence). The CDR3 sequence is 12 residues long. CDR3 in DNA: TGTGCCTGGTCCGACACAAGGGAGACCCAGTACTTC. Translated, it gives CAWSDTRETQYF.

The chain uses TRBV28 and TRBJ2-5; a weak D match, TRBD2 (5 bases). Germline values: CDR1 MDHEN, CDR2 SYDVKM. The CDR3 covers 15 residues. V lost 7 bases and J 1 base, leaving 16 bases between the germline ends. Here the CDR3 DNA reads TGTGCCAGCACCTCTTCTGGACTGACCCAAGAGACCCAGTACTTC. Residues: CASTSSGLTQETQYF.

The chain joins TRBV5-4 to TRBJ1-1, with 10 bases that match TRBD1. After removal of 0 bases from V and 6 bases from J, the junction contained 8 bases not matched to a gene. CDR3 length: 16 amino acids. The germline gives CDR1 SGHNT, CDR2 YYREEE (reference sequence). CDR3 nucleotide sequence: TGTGCCAGCAGCTTGGGGGGACAGGGGTTGAGGTCTGAAGCTTTCTTT. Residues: CASSLGGQGLRSEAFF.

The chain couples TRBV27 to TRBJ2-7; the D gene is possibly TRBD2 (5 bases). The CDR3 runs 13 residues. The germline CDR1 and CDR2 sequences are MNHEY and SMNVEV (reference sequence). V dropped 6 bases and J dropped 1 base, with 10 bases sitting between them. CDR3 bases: TGTGCCAGCAGCCTAACTAGGTCCTACGAGCAGTACTTC. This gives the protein CASSLTRSYEQYF.

The CDR3 is CASSLAGTDTQYF. CDR3 in DNA: TGTGCCAGCAGCTTGGCCGGCACAGATACGCAGTATTTT. The V and J genes are TRBV5-4 and TRBJ2-3; D unclear. CDR3 length equals 13 residues. V dropped 0 bases and J dropped 1 base, with 3 bases sitting between them. The germline gives CDR1 SGHNT, CDR2 YYREEE (reference sequence).

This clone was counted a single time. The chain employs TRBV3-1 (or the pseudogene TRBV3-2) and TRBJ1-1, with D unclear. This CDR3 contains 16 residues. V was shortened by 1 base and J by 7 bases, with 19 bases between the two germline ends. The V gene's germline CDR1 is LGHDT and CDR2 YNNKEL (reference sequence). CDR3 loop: CASSQGSGVGGFEAFF. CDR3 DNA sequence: TGTGCCAGCAGCCAAGGAAGCGGAGTGGGAGGCTTTGAAGCTTTCTTT.

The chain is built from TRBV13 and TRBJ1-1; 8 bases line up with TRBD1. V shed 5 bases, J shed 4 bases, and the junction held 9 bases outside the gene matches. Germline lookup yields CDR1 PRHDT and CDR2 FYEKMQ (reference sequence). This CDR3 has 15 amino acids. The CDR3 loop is CASSLQGAKGTEAFF. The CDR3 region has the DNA TGTGCCAGCAGCCTCCAGGGGGCCAAGGGCACTGAAGCTTTCTTT.

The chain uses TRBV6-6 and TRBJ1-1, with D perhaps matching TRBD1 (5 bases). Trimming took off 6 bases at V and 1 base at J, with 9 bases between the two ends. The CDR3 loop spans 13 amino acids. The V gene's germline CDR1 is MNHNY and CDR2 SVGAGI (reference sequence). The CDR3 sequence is CASSLTENTEAFF. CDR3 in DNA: TGTGCCAGCAGCCTGACAGAGAACACTGAAGCTTTCTTT.

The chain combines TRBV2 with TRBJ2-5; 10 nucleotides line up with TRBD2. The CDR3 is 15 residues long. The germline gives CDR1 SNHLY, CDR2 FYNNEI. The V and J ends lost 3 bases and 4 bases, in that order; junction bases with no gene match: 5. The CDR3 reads CASSEASGGGETQYF. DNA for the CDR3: TGTGCCAGCAGTGAGGCTAGCGGGGGAGGAGAGACCCAGTACTTC.

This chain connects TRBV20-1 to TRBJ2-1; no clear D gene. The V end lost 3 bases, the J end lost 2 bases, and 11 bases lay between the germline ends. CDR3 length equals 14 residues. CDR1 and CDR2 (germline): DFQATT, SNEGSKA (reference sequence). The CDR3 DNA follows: TGCAGTGCTAGTCCCGACTCTGCCTACAATGAGCAGTTCTTC. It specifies CSASPDSAYNEQFF.

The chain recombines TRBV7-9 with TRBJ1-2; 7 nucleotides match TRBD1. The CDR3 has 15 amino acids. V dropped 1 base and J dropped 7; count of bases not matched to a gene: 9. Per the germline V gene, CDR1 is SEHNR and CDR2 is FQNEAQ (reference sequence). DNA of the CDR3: TGTGCCAGCAGCTTAGAGTATACAGGGGTTTTTGGCTACACCTTC. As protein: CASSLEYTGVFGYTF.

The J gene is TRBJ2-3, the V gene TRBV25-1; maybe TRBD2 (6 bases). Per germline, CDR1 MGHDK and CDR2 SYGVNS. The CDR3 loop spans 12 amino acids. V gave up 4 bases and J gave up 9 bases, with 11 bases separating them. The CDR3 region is CASSVWGETQYF. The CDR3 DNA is TGTGCCAGCAGTGTGTGGGGGGAAACGCAGTATTTT.

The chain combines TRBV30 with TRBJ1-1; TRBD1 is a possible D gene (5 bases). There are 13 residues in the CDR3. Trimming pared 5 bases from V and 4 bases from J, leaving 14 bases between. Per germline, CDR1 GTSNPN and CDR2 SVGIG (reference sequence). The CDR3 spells CAWRKGVATEAFF. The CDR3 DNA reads TGTGCCTGGCGGAAAGGGGTAGCCACTGAAGCTTTCTTT. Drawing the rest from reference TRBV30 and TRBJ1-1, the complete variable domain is SQTIHQWPATLVQPVGSPLSLECTVEGTSNPNLYWYRQAAGRGLQLLFYSVGIGQISSEVPQNLSASRPQDRQFILSSKKLLLSDSGFYLCAWRKGVATEAFFGQGTRLTVV.

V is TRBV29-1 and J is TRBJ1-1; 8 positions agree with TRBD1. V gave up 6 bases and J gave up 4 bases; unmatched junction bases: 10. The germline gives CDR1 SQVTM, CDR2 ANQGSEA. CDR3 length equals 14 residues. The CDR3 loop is CSVSLQGESTEAFF. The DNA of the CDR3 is TGCAGCGTCTCGTTACAGGGGGAGAGCACTGAAGCTTTCTTT.

The CDR3 reads CASKRGPAVDYGYTF. CDR3 nucleotides: TGTGCCAGCAAGCGAGGTCCGGCGGTAGACTATGGCTACACCTTC. V is TRBV2 and J is TRBJ1-2, with D uncertain. Per the germline V gene, CDR1 is SNHLY and CDR2 is FYNNEI. V was cut by 7 bases and J by 3 bases, with 18 bases left in between. The CDR3 consists of 15 residues.

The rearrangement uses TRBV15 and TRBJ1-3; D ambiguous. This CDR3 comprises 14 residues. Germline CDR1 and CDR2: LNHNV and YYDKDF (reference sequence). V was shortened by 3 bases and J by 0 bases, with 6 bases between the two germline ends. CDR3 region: CATSSRSSGNTIYF. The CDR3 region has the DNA TGTGCCACCAGCAGCCGGAGCTCTGGAAACACCATATATTTT.

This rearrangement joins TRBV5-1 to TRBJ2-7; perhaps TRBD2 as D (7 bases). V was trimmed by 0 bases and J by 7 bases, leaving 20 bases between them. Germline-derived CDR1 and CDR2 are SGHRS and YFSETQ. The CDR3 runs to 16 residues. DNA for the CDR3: TGCGCCAGCAGCTTGGACCCTGGGGGGGGCCAAGGGGAGCAGTACTTC. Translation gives CASSLDPGGGQGEQYF.

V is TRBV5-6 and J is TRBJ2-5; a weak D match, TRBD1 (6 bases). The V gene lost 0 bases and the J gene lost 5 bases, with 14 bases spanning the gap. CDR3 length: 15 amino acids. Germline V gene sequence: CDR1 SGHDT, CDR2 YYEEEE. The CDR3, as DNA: TGTGCCAGCAGCTTGGTGGGGGCCTCGACGGAGACCCAGTACTTC. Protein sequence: CASSLVGASTETQYF.

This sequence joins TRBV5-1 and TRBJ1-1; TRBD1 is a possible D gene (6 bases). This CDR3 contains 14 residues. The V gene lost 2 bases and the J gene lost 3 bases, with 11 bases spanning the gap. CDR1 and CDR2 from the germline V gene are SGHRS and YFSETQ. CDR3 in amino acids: CASSFTGRDTEAFF. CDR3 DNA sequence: TGCGCCAGCAGCTTTACAGGGAGGGACACTGAAGCTTTCTTT.

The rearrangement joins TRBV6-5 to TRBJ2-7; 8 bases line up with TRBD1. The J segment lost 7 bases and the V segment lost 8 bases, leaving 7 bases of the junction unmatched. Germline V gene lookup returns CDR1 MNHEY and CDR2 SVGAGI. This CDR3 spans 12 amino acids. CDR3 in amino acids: CASGQGVREQYF. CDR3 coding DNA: TGTGCCAGCGGACAGGGCGTAAGGGAGCAGTACTTC.

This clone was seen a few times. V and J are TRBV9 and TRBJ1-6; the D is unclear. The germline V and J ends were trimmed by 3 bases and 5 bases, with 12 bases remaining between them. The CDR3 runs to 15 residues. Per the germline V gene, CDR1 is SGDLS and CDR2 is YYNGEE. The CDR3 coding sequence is TGTGCCAGCAGCGAGGAAGGAGGCAATAATTCACCCCTCCACTTT. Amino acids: CASSEEGGNNSPLHF. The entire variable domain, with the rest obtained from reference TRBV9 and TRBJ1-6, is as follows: DSGVTQTPKHLITATGQRVTLRCSPRSGDLSVYWYQQSLDQGLQFLIQYYNGEERAKGNILERFSAQQFPDLHSELNLSSLELGDSALYFCASSEEGGNNSPLHFGNGTRLTVT.

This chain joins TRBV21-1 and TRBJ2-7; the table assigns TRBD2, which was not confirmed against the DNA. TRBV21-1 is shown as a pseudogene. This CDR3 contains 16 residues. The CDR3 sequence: CASSNGLTSGSDEQYF. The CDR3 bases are TGTGCCAGCAGCAACGGGTTGACTAGCGGGAGTGATGAGCAGTACTTC.